This passage covers 29 T cell receptor beta chains from one sample sequenced in a study of cytomegalovirus exposure and HLA in healthy donors. This PCR relied on a set of 60 Vbeta primers and 13 Jbeta primers. Using immunoSEQ multiplex PCR, the repertoire was profiled, and TCRdb retains in-frame clones only, with some absent. In the table there are about 160,000 clones, approximately 85% of which are singletons. Source material: PBMCs. Receptors originate from a man aged 45-60 years in good health and CMV-seropositive.

The chain carries TRBV5-1 and TRBJ2-2, with 11 bases aligning to TRBD2. The CDR3 covers 15 residues. Looked up from germline, CDR1 is SGHRS and CDR2 is YFSETQ. The V segment lost 5 bases and the J segment 3 bases; nucleotides outside the gene matches: 3. The CDR3 loop is CASRLLAGDTGELFF. In DNA form, the CDR3 reads TGCGCCAGCAGATTACTAGCGGGAGACACCGGGGAGCTGTTTTTT.

CDR3 sequence: CSVVPGQGYGGSYNEQFF. The CDR3 coding sequence is TGCAGCGTTGTTCCGGGACAGGGGTACGGAGGGTCCTACAATGAGCAGTTCTTC. This chain connects TRBV29-1 to TRBJ2-1; 10 bases map to TRBD1. Germline V lookup: CDR1 SQVTM, CDR2 ANQGSEA. The CDR3 runs to 18 residues. With 4 bases clipped from V and 1 base from J, the junction kept 13 bases outside the gene matches.

On this clone: The same CDR3 also results from other DNA sequences found in this sample. V usage is TRBV29-1 and J usage is TRBJ2-3; D unclear. Deletions cut 4 bases from V and 0 bases from J, with 11 bases between. The CDR3 has 14 residues. Germline V gene lookup returns CDR1 SQVTM and CDR2 ANQGSEA. The DNA of the CDR3 is TGCAGCGTTGTGGCAGTACCTAGCACAGATACGCAGTATTTT. The encoded protein is CSVVAVPSTDTQYF.

The gene calls are TRBV6-1 and TRBJ1-3; 10 nucleotides agree with TRBD1. Per the germline V gene, CDR1 is MNHNS and CDR2 is SASEGT. V trimming: 6 bases; J trimming: 3 bases; junction bases outside the gene matches: 5. This CDR3 has 15 residues. The CDR3 region is CASRATGGIGNTIYF. The DNA of the CDR3 is TGTGCCAGCAGGGCGACAGGGGGCATTGGAAACACCATATATTTT.

The genes are TRBV5-1 and TRBJ2-5; TRBD1 might be the D (5 bases). This CDR3 contains 14 residues. V lost 0 bases to trimming and J lost 3 bases, with 9 bases between them. Germline V gene data show CDR1 as SGHRS and CDR2 as YFSETQ. The DNA for the CDR3 is TGCGCCAGCAGCTTGGGGCAGACAGAAGAGACCCAGTACTTC. Its protein product is CASSLGQTEETQYF.

The V call is TRBV4-1, the J call TRBJ2-1, with D perhaps TRBD2 (7 bases). The germline V gene has CDR1 MGHRA and CDR2 YSYEKL. The CDR3 totals 17 residues. V shed 1 base and J shed 6 bases, with 19 bases lying between them. The CDR3 DNA is TGCGCCAGCAGCCAAGGCGCCCTAGGGGGGAGGGTCAATGAGCAGTTCTTC. Protein: CASSQGALGGRVNEQFF.

The chain employs TRBV14 and TRBJ2-2; TRBD1 matches at 10 bases. V dropped 6 bases and J dropped 4; count of bases not matched to a gene: 8. CDR1 SGHDN and CDR2 FVKESK come from the germline V gene. The CDR3 contains 16 residues. The CDR3 DNA reads as TGTGCCAGCAGGGACTCCGGGACAGGGGTCACCGGGGAGCTGTTTTTT. Residues: CASRDSGTGVTGELFF.

The V call is TRBV2, the J call TRBJ2-5; a weak D match, TRBD1 (6 bases). This CDR3 spans 14 amino acids. Per the germline V gene, CDR1 is SNHLY and CDR2 is FYNNEI. The V gene lost 6 bases and the J gene lost 4 bases, with 15 bases spanning the gap. CDR3 nucleotide sequence: TGTGCCAGCAGAGCAGGGGAGATTCGAGAGACCCAGTACTTC. Its translation: CASRAGEIRETQYF. The full variable domain, in which reference TRBV2 and TRBJ2-5 provide the parts outside the CDR3, is EPEVTQTPSHQVTQMGQEVILRCVPISNHLYFYWYRQILGQKVEFLVSFYNNEISEKSEIFDDQFSVERPDGSNFTLKIRSTKLEDSAMYFCASRAGEIRETQYFGPGTRLLVL.

On this clone: Since the CDR3 does not end with the conserved phenylalanine or tryptophan, this likely comes from a read error. The DNA is left out, because the CDR3 cannot be placed on it with certainty; the CDR3 is given as TCRdb lists it. The V gene is TRBV6-1, the J gene TRBJ1-2; the D call of TRBD1 is as the table states it, not checked on the DNA. Germline assignment: CDR1 MNHNS and CDR2 SASEGT. The CDR3 contains 12 residues when both ends are counted. The chain's CDR3 is CASSEAGRAAWL.

The gene calls are TRBV28 and TRBJ1-3; 7 bases line up with TRBD1. The CDR3 is 15 residues long. The germline V gene has CDR1 MDHEN and CDR2 SYDVKM. J was trimmed by 4 bases and V by 7 bases; bases with no gene match: 10. CDR3 amino acids: CASTNSGGRGNTIYF. CDR3 nucleotide sequence: TGTGCCAGCACCAATTCAGGGGGTCGGGGAAACACCATATATTTT. Drawing the rest from reference TRBV28 and TRBJ1-3, the complete variable domain is DVKVTQSSRYLVKRTGEKVFLECVQDMDHENMFWYRQDPGLGLRLIYFSYDVKMKEKGDIPEGYSVSREKKERFSLILESASTNQTSMYLCASTNSGGRGNTIYFGEGSWLTVV.

This chain joins TRBV6-1 and TRBJ1-2, with TRBD1 matching 9 bases. The CDR3 covers 16 residues. Per the germline V gene, CDR1 is MNHNS and CDR2 is SASEGT. The trim removed 5 bases at V and 5 bases at J, leaving 12 bases unmatched. CDR3 residues: CASSQDRGVGPYGYTF. The CDR3 bases are TGTGCCAGCAGTCAAGACAGGGGGGTCGGACCTTATGGCTACACCTTC.

This chain uses TRBV5-5 with TRBJ1-1, with 9 bases fitting TRBD1. The CDR3 has 14 residues. Trimming took 4 bases from V and 4 from J; bases not matched to a gene: 5. In germline, CDR1 is SGHKS, CDR2 YYEKEE (reference sequence). The CDR3 spells CASSRTGVITEAFF. Written as DNA, the CDR3 is TGTGCCAGCAGCAGGACAGGGGTGATCACTGAAGCTTTCTTT. The full variable domain, rest sourced from reference TRBV5-5 and TRBJ1-1, is DAGVTQSPTHLIKTRGQQVTLRCSPISGHKSVSWYQQVLGQGPQFIFQYYEKEERGRGNFPDRFSARQFPNYSSELNVNALLLGDSALYLCASSRTGVITEAFFGQGTRLTVV.

Worth noting for this clone: Germline and junction disagree at one end, which may indicate a read error. The CDR3: CASIELFSTGTQYF. DNA of the CDR3: TGTGCCAGCATCGAACTTTTTAGCACAGGTACGCAGTATTTT. This chain links TRBV6-1 with TRBJ2-3, with D possibly matching TRBD1 (5 bases). The CDR3 totals 14 residues. Looked up from germline, CDR1 is MNHNS and CDR2 is SASEGT.

V is TRBV10-3 and J is TRBJ2-1, with D tentatively TRBD1 (6 bases). The germline V and J ends were trimmed by 3 bases and 2 bases, with 8 bases remaining between them. This CDR3 contains 14 residues. The germline gives CDR1 ENHRY, CDR2 SYGVKD. The CDR3 loop reads CAISEGGPYNEQFF. In nucleotides, the CDR3 is TGTGCCATCAGTGAAGGGGGACCCTACAATGAGCAGTTCTTC.

This rearrangement joins TRBV10-3 to TRBJ2-3, with D possibly being TRBD2 (5 bases). The V end lost 3 bases, the J end lost 0 bases, and 10 bases lay between the germline ends. CDR3 size: 15 residues. CDR1 ENHRY and CDR2 SYGVKD come from the germline V gene. The CDR3 DNA reads as TGTGCCATCAGTGATGAGGGTGCTAGCACAGATACGCAGTATTTT. Translating it yields CAISDEGASTDTQYF.

This chain uses TRBV2 with TRBJ2-3, with a weak D call TRBD1 (5 bases). Trimming removed 8 bases at V and 0 bases at J, with 15 bases between. The CDR3 contains 15 residues. Germline CDR1 SNHLY, CDR2 FYNNEI. CDR3 in DNA: TGTGCCAGCGGGGAATCAGGGCTTAGCACAGATACGCAGTATTTT. It translates to CASGESGLSTDTQYF.

The gene calls are TRBV6-5 and TRBJ1-4; 8 positions match TRBD1. J was trimmed by 7 bases and V by 6 bases; bases with no gene match: 7. Germline lookup yields CDR1 MNHEY and CDR2 SVGAGI. The CDR3 has 14 residues. CDR3 coding DNA: TGTGCCAGCAGCCACGACAGGGGTGGTGAAAAACTGTTTTTT. Its translation is CASSHDRGGEKLFF.

The rearrangement links TRBV6-5 to TRBJ1-1; the match to TRBD1 covers 9 bases. CDR1 is MNHEY, CDR2 SVGAGI, per germline. Trimming at V came to 5 bases and at J to 3 bases, leaving 4 bases not matched to a gene. This CDR3 is built from 14 residues. CDR3: CASSPTGGDTEAFF. CDR3 sequence (DNA): TGTGCCAGCAGTCCTACAGGGGGCGACACTGAAGCTTTCTTT.

The chain is built from TRBV30 and TRBJ1-3; D is perhaps TRBD1 (5 bases). Germline V gives CDR1 GTSNPN, CDR2 SVGIG (reference sequence). CDR3 size: 15 residues. Between the trimmed V and J ends, which lost 5 bases and 1 base, there was a span of 15 bases. CDR3 residues: CAWVRDWSSGNTIYF. The CDR3 nucleotides are TGTGCCTGGGTCCGGGACTGGAGTTCTGGAAACACCATATATTTT. The whole variable domain, remainder taken from reference TRBV30 and TRBJ1-3, is SQTIHQWPATLVQPVGSPLSLECTVEGTSNPNLYWYRQAAGRGLQLLFYSVGIGQISSEVPQNLSASRPQDRQFILSSKKLLLSDSGFYLCAWVRDWSSGNTIYFGEGSWLTVV.

The CDR3 loop reads CASSPIDNPYEQYF. Here the CDR3 DNA reads TGTGCCAGCTCACCTATCGACAACCCCTACGAGCAGTACTTC. The chain uses TRBV18 and TRBJ2-7; D is ambiguous. Germline V gene data show CDR1 as KGHSH and CDR2 as LQKENI. There are 14 residues in the CDR3. The ends were cut back, 3 bases at V and 2 bases at J, with 11 bases in the middle.

This chain links TRBV2 with TRBJ2-3; TRBD2 aligns across 8 bases. The germline CDR1 and CDR2 sequences are SNHLY and FYNNEI. The CDR3 has 15 amino acids. V was pared by 5 bases and J by 8 bases, with 12 bases of the junction left unmatched. CDR3 coding DNA: TGTGCCAGCAGTCCCGGGACTAGGAGGTCAGGTACGCAGTATTTT. Its protein is CASSPGTRRSGTQYF. The complete variable domain, with remaining parts taken from reference TRBV2 and TRBJ2-3, reads EPEVTQTPSHQVTQMGQEVILRCVPISNHLYFYWYRQILGQKVEFLVSFYNNEISEKSEIFDDQFSVERPDGSNFTLKIRSTKLEDSAMYFCASSPGTRRSGTQYFGPGTRLTVL.

A single count supports this clone. The genes are TRBV7-9 and TRBJ1-2, with D tentatively TRBD1 (5 bases). In germline, CDR1 is SEHNR, CDR2 FQNEAQ (reference sequence). This CDR3 contains 12 residues. Trimming left V 5 bases short and J 8 bases short, with 12 bases between. The CDR3 reads CASSHGTAGYTF. The CDR3 DNA follows: TGTGCCAGCAGCCACGGGACTGCCGGCTACACCTTC.

The gene calls are TRBV29-1 and TRBJ2-3, with 11 bases aligning to TRBD2. The CDR3 is made up of 16 amino acids. V dropped 3 bases and J dropped 6; count of bases not matched to a gene: 11. Germline V gives CDR1 SQVTM, CDR2 ANQGSEA. The CDR3 reads CSVDPLVAGGKDTQYF. The CDR3 DNA follows: TGCAGCGTTGACCCTTTGGTAGCGGGAGGGAAGGATACGCAGTATTTT.

This chain connects TRBV30 to TRBJ2-7, with D possibly being TRBD1 (6 bases). CDR1 is GTSNPN and CDR2 is SVGIG in the germline V gene (reference sequence). This CDR3 is 15 amino acids long. Between the trimmed V and J ends, which lost 0 bases and 1 base, there was a span of 13 bases. The DNA for the CDR3 is TGTGCCTGGAGTGTAGGACAGCCTGGGTCCTACGAGCAGTACTTC. Translation: CAWSVGQPGSYEQYF.

The rearrangement uses TRBV5-1 and TRBJ1-2; TRBD1 agrees at 7 bases. V gave up 5 bases and J gave up 4 bases; unmatched junction bases: 8. The CDR3 sequence is 14 residues long. The V gene's germline CDR1 is SGHRS and CDR2 YFSETQ. The CDR3 here is CASRPGTDVYGYTF. The CDR3 nucleotides are TGCGCCAGCAGGCCCGGGACAGACGTCTATGGCTACACCTTC.

V usage is TRBV27 and J usage is TRBJ2-7, with 14 nucleotides matching TRBD2. V lost 2 bases, J lost 6 bases, and 15 bases stayed unmatched. The CDR3 is made up of 19 amino acids. Germline CDR1 reads MNHEY; CDR2 reads SMNVEV (reference sequence). The CDR3 DNA follows: TGTGCCAGCAGTTTAATGGCGTCCGGGACTAGCGGGAGAAGAGTCGAGCAGTACTTC. Translation: CASSLMASGTSGRRVEQYF.

The chain links TRBV6-1 to TRBJ1-2; D is possibly TRBD1 (6 bases). The CDR3 length is 14 residues. Germline V gene lookup returns CDR1 MNHNS and CDR2 SASEGT. The V and J ends lost 5 bases and 0 bases respectively, with 10 bases between them. CDR3 in amino acids: CASSTGWANYGYTF. The CDR3 coding sequence is TGTGCCAGCAGTACAGGGTGGGCTAACTATGGCTACACCTTC.

The chain is built from TRBV7-9 and TRBJ2-1; 8 positions agree with TRBD2. The CDR3 runs to 15 residues. From germline, CDR1 is SEHNR and CDR2 FQNEAQ (reference sequence). J gave up 4 bases and V 2 bases, and 4 bases lay outside the gene matches. CDR3 protein: CASSLQLAVYNEQFF. CDR3 DNA: TGTGCCAGCAGCTTACAACTAGCGGTTTACAATGAGCAGTTCTTC.

The chain joins TRBV29-1 to TRBJ2-1; possibly TRBD2 for D (5 bases). Trimming pared 8 bases from V and 8 bases from J, leaving 16 bases between. Germline lookup yields CDR1 SQVTM and CDR2 ANQGSEA. This CDR3 has 12 residues. The DNA of the CDR3 is TGCAGCCTACTTGGGGAGTTGGATGAGCAGTTCTTC. It yields the protein CSLLGELDEQFF.